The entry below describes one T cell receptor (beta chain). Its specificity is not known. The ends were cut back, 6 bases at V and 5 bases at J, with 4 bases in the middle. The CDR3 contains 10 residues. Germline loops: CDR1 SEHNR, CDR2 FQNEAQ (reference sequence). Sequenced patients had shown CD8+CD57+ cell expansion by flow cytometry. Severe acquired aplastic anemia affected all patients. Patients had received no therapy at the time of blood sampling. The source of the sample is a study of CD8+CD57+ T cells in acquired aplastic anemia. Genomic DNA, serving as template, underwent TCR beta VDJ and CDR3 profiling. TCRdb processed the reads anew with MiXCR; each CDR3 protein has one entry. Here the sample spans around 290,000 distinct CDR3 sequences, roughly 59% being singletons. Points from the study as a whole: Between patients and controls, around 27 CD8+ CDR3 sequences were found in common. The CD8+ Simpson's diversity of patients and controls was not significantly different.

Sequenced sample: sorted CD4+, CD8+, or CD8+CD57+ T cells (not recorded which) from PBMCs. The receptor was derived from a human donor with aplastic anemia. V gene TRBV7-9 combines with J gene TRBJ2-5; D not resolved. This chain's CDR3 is CASSPETQYF. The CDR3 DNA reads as TGTGCCAGCAGTCCGGAGACCCAGTACTTC.